This TCR beta chain was sequenced during a study of T cells in localized non-small cell lung cancer. Sequencing used immunoSEQ multiplex PCR; TCRdb keeps in-frame clones, though not all of them. This table has about 21,000 clones, about 83% appearing once. This CDR3 contains 13 residues. The germline V gene encodes CDR1 MNHNY and CDR2 SVGAGI (reference sequence). V lost 5 bases to trimming and J lost 1 base, with 9 bases between them. The source was peripheral blood, collected before any cancer treatment. This sequence was found in a man between 40 and 70 years old with stage I lung adenocarcinoma. The chain links TRBV6-6 to TRBJ2-7; D ambiguous. In DNA, the CDR3 is TGTGCCAGCAGTCTCGCAGAGTCCTACGAGCAGTACTTC. It is translated as CASSLAESYEQYF.